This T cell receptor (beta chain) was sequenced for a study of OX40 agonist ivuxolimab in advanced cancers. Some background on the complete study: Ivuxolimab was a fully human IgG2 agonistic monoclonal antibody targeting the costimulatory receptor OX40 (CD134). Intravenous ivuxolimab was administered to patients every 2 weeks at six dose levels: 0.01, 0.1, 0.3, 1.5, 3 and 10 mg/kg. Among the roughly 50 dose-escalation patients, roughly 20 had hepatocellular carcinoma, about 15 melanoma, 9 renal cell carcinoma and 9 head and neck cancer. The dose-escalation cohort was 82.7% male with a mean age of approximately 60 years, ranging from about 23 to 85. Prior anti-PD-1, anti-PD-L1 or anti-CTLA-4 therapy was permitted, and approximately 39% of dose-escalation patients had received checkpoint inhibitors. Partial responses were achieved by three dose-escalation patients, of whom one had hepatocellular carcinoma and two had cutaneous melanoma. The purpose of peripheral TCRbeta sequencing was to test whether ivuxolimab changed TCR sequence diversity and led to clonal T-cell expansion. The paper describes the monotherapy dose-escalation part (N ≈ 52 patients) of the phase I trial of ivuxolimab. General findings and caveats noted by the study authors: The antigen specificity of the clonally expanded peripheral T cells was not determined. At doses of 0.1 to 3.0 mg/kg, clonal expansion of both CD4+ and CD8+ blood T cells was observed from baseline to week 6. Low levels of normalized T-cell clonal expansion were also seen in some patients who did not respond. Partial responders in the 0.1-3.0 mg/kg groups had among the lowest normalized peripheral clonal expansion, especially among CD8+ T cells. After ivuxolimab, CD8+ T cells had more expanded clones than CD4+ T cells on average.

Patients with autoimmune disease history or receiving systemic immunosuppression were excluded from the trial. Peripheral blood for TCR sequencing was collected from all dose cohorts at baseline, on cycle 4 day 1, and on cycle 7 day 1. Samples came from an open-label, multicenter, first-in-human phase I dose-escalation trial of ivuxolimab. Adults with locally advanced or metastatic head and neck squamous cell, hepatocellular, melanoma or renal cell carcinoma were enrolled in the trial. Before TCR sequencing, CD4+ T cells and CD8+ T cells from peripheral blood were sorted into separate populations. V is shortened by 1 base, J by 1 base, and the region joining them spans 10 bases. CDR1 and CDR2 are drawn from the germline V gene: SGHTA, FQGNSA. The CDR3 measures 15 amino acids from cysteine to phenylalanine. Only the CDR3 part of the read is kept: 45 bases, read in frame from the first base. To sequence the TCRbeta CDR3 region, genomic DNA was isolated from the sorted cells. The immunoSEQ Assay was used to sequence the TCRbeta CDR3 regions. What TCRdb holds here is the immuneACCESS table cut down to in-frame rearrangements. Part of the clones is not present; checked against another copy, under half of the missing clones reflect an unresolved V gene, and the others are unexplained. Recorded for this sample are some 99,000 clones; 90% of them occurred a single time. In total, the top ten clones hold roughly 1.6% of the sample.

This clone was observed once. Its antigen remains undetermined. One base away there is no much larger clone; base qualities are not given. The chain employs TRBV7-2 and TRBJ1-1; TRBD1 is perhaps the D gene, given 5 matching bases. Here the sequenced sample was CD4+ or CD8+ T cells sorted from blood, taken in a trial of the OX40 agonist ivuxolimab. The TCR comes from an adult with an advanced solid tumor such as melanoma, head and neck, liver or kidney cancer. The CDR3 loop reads CASSLGGSRNTEAFF. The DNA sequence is TGTGCCAGCAGCTTAGGGGGCTCGAGGAACACTGAAGCTTTCTTT.